This TCR beta chain appears in the sequencing data of a study of identical twins. This clonotype has more than one count but fewer than ten. A universal primer site was incorporated via template switching, and the cDNA contained unique molecular identifiers. TCRdb re-derived calls from the 5' RACE reads in MiXCR, one entry per CDR3 protein. Of over 500,000 distinct CDR3 sequences in the sample, about 20% were seen once. V was clipped by 2 bases and J by 2 bases; unmatched bases: 13. The CDR3 sequence is 19 residues long. Germline CDR1 and CDR2: SGHRS and YFSETQ. These sequences were also reported in another study, on T cells expressing NK-cell markers. According to that study: The study drew TCR beta repertoires from sorted CD3+CD56+NKG2C+, CD3+CD56+NKG2C- and CD3+CD56-NKG2C+ T cells.

The receptor's source is a young woman in good health. The chain uses TRBV5-1 and TRBJ2-1, with 10 bases aligning to TRBD2. The specimen was CD4+ T cells sorted from blood. CDR3 DNA sequence: TGCGCCAGCAGCTTACGCTTAACCAGCGGGGGGGTAACCTACAATGAGCAGTTCTTC. This translates into CASSLRLTSGGVTYNEQFF. Using reference TRBV5-1 and TRBJ2-1 for the parts outside the CDR3, the full variable domain is KAGVTQTPRYLIKTRGQQVTLSCSPISGHRSVSWYQQTPGQGLQFLFEYFSETQRNKGNFPGRFSGRQFSNSRSEMNVSTLELGDSALYLCASSLRLTSGGVTYNEQFFGPGTRLTVL.